These T cell receptor beta chains were read from a single sample in a study of shared clonotypes between healthy human individuals. Data came from immunoSEQ multiplex PCR; TCRdb stores just in-frame clones and leaves some out. Here the sample spans roughly 1,000,000 clones, around 82% being singletons. The specimen was memory CD4+ T cells from PBMCs. The receptors originated from a man younger than 35 in good health. Some clones in this sample may be carry-over from other donors' samples. Each CDR3 is given without its conserved first and last residue. The order of the fields is V gene, CDR3 protein.

v_gene: TRBV30; CDR3aa: AWSRGVSGSSNNI
v_gene: TRBV6-1; CDR3aa: ASQGTGISYEQY
v_gene: TRBV30; CDR3aa: ASRAAPLGYT
v_gene: TRBV5-6; CDR3aa: ASSRRFAAGTGESPLH
v_gene: TRBV5-8; CDR3aa: ASARNTIY
v_gene: TRBV5-1; CDR3aa: ASRDRAPSNTEAF
v_gene: TRBV19; CDR3aa: ASSVGWGSYGYT
v_gene: TRBV7-2; CDR3aa: ASKTSTSSYNEQF
v_gene: TRBV6-1; CDR3aa: ASSEVSTGSAKNIQY
v_gene: TRBV11-2; CDR3aa: ASSLQLAKNIQY
v_gene: TRBV5-1; CDR3aa: ASSTTEGKGAGETQY
v_gene: TRBV10-3; CDR3aa: AIRENYGYT
v_gene: TRBV7-2; CDR3aa: ASSSRRSSGNTIY
v_gene: TRBV28; CDR3aa: ASRAGGFDQPQH
v_gene: TRBV6-5; CDR3aa: ASRQADTQY
v_gene: TRBV15; CDR3aa: ATSRTGSRGYT
v_gene: TRBV11-2; CDR3aa: ASSLVGQAF
v_gene: TRBV25-1; CDR3aa: ASSEGTPNYGYT